The subject of this entry is one T cell receptor beta chain. Its antigen is still unknown. This CDR3 is 18 amino acids long. In germline, CDR1 is SEHNR, CDR2 FQNEAQ (reference sequence). The V end was cut by 6 bases, the J end by 2 bases, with 23 bases between. Positive magnetic bead selection isolated CD4+ and CD8+ cells, and flow cytometry checked purity. Clones were sequenced by immunoSEQ multiplex PCR, and TCRdb holds only the in-frame ones, with some missing. The sample has about 12,000 clones, roughly 80% seen once. This sample stems from a study of somatic mutations in cytotoxic T cells in rheumatoid arthritis. Whole-study results and caveats: About an eighth of the roughly 65 patients had a largest CD8+ clone above 20% of CD8+ cells.

The genes are TRBV7-9 and TRBJ2-1; D might be TRBD2 (6 bases). The source is a man aged 45-65 years in good health. Sequenced material: CD8+ T cells sorted from blood. The chain's CDR3 is CASSSPLGYGSPYNEQFF. CDR3 nucleotide sequence: TGTGCCAGCAGTTCCCCCTTGGGCTACGGGAGTCCCTACAATGAGCAGTTCTTC.